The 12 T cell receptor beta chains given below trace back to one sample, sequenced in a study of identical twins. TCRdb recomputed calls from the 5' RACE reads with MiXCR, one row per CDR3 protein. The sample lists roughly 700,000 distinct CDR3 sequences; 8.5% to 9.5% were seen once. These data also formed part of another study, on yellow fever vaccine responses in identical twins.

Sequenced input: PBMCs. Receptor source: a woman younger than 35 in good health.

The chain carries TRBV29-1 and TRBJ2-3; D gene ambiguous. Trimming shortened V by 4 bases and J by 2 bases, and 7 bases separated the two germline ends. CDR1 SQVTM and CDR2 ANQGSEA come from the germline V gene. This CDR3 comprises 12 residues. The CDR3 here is CSVVSFTDTQYF. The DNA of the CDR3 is TGCAGCGTTGTATCGTTCACAGATACGCAGTATTTT.

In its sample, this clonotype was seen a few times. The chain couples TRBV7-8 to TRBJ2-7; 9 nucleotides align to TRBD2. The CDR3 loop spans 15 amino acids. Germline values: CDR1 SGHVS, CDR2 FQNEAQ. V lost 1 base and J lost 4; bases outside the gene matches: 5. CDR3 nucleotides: TGTGCCAGCAGCTTAGGGGTAGCGGGAGCATACGAGCAGTACTTC. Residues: CASSLGVAGAYEQYF.

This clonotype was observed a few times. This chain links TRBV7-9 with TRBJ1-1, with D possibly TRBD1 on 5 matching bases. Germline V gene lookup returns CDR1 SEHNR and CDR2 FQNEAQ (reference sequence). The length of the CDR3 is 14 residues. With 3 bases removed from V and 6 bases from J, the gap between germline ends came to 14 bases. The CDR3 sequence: CASSFSGGSAEAFF. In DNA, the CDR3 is TGTGCCAGCAGCTTTTCCGGGGGAAGTGCTGAAGCTTTCTTT.

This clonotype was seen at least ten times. This CDR3 is CASSLVPSGGEENIQYF. The CDR3 DNA sequence: TGTGCCAGCAGCTTAGTCCCTAGCGGGGGAGAGGAAAACATTCAGTACTTC. The V and J genes are TRBV7-2 and TRBJ2-4; TRBD2 matches 10 bases. Per the germline V gene, CDR1 is SGHTA and CDR2 is FQGNSA. After removal of 1 base from V and 5 bases from J, the junction contained 8 bases not matched to a gene. CDR3 length equals 17 residues.

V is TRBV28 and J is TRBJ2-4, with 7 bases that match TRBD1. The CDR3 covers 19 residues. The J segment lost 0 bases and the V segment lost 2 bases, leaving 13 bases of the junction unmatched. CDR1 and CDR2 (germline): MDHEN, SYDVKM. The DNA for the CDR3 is TGTGCCAGCAGTTTACTACGCTCCCAACAGGGGTCAGCCAAAAACATTCAGTACTTC. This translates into CASSLLRSQQGSAKNIQYF. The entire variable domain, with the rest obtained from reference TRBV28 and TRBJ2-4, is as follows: DVKVTQSSRYLVKRTGEKVFLECVQDMDHENMFWYRQDPGLGLRLIYFSYDVKMKEKGDIPEGYSVSREKKERFSLILESASTNQTSMYLCASSLLRSQQGSAKNIQYFGAGTRLSVL.

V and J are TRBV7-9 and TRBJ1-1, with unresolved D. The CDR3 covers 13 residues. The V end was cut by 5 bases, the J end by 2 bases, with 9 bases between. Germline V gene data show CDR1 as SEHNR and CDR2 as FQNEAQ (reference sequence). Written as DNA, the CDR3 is TGTGCCAGCAGCAAAGGGCTTAACACTGAAGCTTTCTTT. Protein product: CASSKGLNTEAFF.

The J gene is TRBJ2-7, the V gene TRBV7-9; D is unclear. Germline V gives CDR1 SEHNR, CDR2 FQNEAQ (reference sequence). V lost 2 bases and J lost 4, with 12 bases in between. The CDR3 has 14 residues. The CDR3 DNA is TGTGCCAGCAGCTTACGGAGACAAGAATACGAGCAGTACTTC. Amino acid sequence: CASSLRRQEYEQYF.

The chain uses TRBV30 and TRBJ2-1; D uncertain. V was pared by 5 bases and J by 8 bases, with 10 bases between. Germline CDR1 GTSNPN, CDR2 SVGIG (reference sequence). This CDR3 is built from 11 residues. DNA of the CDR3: TGTGCCTGGGGAGACCCCTATGAGCAGTTCTTC. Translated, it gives CAWGDPYEQFF.

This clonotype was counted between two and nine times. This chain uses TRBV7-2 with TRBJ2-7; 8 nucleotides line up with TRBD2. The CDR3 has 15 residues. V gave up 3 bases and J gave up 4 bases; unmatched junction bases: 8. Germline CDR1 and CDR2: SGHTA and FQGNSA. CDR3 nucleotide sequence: TGTGCCAGCAGCTTGTCTTGGAGCGGGAGTTACGAGCAGTACTTC. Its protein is CASSLSWSGSYEQYF.

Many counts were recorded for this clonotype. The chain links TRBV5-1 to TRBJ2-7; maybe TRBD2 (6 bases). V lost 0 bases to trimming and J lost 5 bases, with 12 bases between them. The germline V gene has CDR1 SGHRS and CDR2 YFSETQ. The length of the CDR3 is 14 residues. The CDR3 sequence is CASSLVGRRDEQYF. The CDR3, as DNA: TGCGCCAGCAGCTTGGTAGGTAGGAGGGACGAGCAGTACTTC.

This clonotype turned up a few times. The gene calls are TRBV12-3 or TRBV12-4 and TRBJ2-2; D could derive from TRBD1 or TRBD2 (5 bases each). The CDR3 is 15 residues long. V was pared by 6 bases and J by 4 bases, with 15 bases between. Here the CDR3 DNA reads TGTGCCAGCAGCCCTTCCGGGGCCATCACCGGGGAGCTGTTTTTT. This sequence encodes CASSPSGAITGELFF.

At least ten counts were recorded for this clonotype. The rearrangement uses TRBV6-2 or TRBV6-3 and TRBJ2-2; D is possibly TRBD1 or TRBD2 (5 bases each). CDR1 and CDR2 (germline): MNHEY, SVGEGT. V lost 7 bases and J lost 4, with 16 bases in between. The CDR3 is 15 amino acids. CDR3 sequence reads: CASIKGTYTTGELFF. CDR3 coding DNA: TGTGCCAGCATCAAGGGGACCTACACCACCGGGGAGCTGTTTTTT.